These 23 T cell receptor beta chains were all obtained from the same sample, sequenced in a study of CD8+ T cells in alopecia areata. As for treatment: oral pan-JAK inhibitor, 5-10 mg twice daily. In each case, RNA was isolated and then reverse transcribed into cDNA as the sequencing template. Libraries were prepared by immunoSEQ multiplex PCR; TCRdb keeps only in-frame clonotypes and omits some of them. This table holds around 270,000 clones, nearly 60% found once. The source was CD4+ T cells sorted from blood, collected at week 24, from a patient treated with tofacitinib. The receptor set was obtained from a human donor with alopecia areata.

This clone was observed a few times. The chain is built from TRBV19 and TRBJ2-1, with 8 bases that match TRBD1. The V and J ends lost 3 bases and 6 bases, in that order; junction bases with no gene match: 10. CDR1 and CDR2 from the germline V gene are LNHDA and SQIVND (reference sequence). The CDR3 extends over 16 amino acids. CDR3 sequence: CASSIVSGTGVNEQFF. In DNA form, the CDR3 reads TGTGCCAGTAGTATCGTTTCCGGGACAGGTGTCAATGAGCAGTTCTTC.

This clone was observed at least ten times. J is TRBJ1-6 and V is TRBV25-1, with D perhaps TRBD1 (5 bases). There are 13 residues in the CDR3. Trimming cost V 3 bases and J 9 bases, with 9 bases left between them. The germline V gene has CDR1 MGHDK and CDR2 SYGVNS. The CDR3 here is CASSDPGTSPLHF. CDR3 coding DNA: TGTGCCAGCAGTGACCCGGGGACTTCACCCCTCCACTTT. Looking up the rest from reference TRBV25-1 and TRBJ1-6 gives the full variable domain: EADIYQTPRYLVIGTGKKITLECSQTMGHDKMYWYQQDPGMELHLIHYSYGVNSTEKGDLSSESTVSRIRTEHFPLTLESARPSHTSQYLCASSDPGTSPLHFGNGTRLTVT.

The chain links TRBV15 to TRBJ2-3; D unresolved. This CDR3 comprises 15 residues. The germline V gene has CDR1 LNHNV and CDR2 YYDKDF (reference sequence). V was clipped by 5 bases and J by 0 bases, with 12 bases between them. CDR3 DNA: TGTGCCACCAGCTTCCAGAAGACTAGCACAGATACGCAGTATTTT. The encoded protein is CATSFQKTSTDTQYF. The whole variable domain, remainder taken from reference TRBV15 and TRBJ2-3, is DAMVIQNPRYQVTQFGKPVTLSCSQTLNHNVMYWYQQKSSQAPKLLFHYYDKDFNNEADTPDNFQSRRPNTSFCFLDIRSPGLGDTAMYLCATSFQKTSTDTQYFGPGTRLTVL.

The gene calls are TRBV5-1 and TRBJ2-5; D gene unclear. Trimming removed 1 base from V and 3 bases from J, with 7 bases in between. Germline CDR1 is SGHRS and CDR2 is YFSETQ. This CDR3 comprises 13 residues. The CDR3 is CASSLNREETQYF. The CDR3, as DNA: TGCGCCAGCAGCTTGAACCGGGAAGAGACCCAGTACTTC.

The chain uses TRBV7-9 and TRBJ2-1; D perhaps matches TRBD1 (6 bases). The CDR3 sequence is 16 residues long. V shed 7 bases and J shed 15 bases, with 31 bases lying between them. Looked up from germline, CDR1 is SEHNR and CDR2 is FQNEAQ (reference sequence). CDR3 sequence reads: CASIREGVRYQARWFF. CDR3 coding DNA: TGTGCCAGCATCCGTGAGGGGGTTCGATATCAAGCCAGATGGTTCTTC.

The genes are TRBV6-1 and TRBJ1-5; possibly TRBD1 for D (6 bases). Germline CDR1 and CDR2: MNHNS and SASEGT. This CDR3 spans 15 amino acids. V lost 0 bases, J lost 5 bases, and 11 bases lay in between. The CDR3, as DNA: TGTGCCAGCAGTGAAGCGGGCAGGGGCGATCAGCCCCAGCATTTT. Residues: CASSEAGRGDQPQHF.

A few counts support this clone. The chain joins TRBV19 to TRBJ2-3, with 7 bases matching TRBD2. Per germline, CDR1 LNHDA and CDR2 SQIVND (reference sequence). The CDR3 is 12 amino acids. The V segment lost 8 bases and the J segment 3 bases; nucleotides outside the gene matches: 2. CDR3 DNA sequence: TGTGCCAGTCGCGGGGGAACAGATACGCAGTATTTT. This sequence encodes CASRGGTDTQYF.

This clone was picked up a small number of times. This chain joins TRBV5-1 and TRBJ2-5; 9 bases line up with TRBD1. Per the germline V gene, CDR1 is SGHRS and CDR2 is YFSETQ. The CDR3 spans 15 residues. Trimming at V came to 5 bases and at J to 5 bases, leaving 10 bases not matched to a gene. CDR3 bases: TGCGCCAGCAGACGTGGGACAGGGAGTGAGGAGACCCAGTACTTC. The encoded protein is CASRRGTGSEETQYF.

The CDR3: CASSPITGGGYTF. CDR3 sequence (DNA): TGTGCCAGCAGTCCGATCACAGGGGGAGGCTACACCTTC. The J gene is TRBJ1-2, the V gene TRBV27, with 8 bases fitting TRBD1. After removal of 5 bases from V and 8 bases from J, the junction contained 7 bases not matched to a gene. Germline CDR1 MNHEY, CDR2 SMNVEV (reference sequence). CDR3 size: 13 residues.

The count of this clone is one. The chain is built from TRBV18 and TRBJ1-5; 8 nucleotides match TRBD1. Per the germline V gene, CDR1 is KGHSH and CDR2 is LQKENI. The CDR3 covers 16 residues. The junction had 4 bases not matched to a gene; V was cut back by 0 bases and J by 3 bases. CDR3 DNA: TGTGCCAGCTCACCACCGACGACAGGGGCCAATCAGCCCCAGCATTTT. Translation gives CASSPPTTGANQPQHF.

V is TRBV28 and J is TRBJ2-5, with D possibly being TRBD1 (7 bases). The CDR3 covers 14 residues. Germline V CDR1 and CDR2: MDHEN, SYDVKM. V shed 7 bases and J shed 2 bases, with 14 bases lying between them. The CDR3: CASIAQGGQETQYF. The CDR3 DNA reads as TGTGCCAGCATCGCGCAGGGGGGACAAGAGACCCAGTACTTC.

The chain carries TRBV9 and TRBJ2-6; the D is unclear. The germline V gene has CDR1 SGDLS and CDR2 YYNGEE. The germline V and J ends were trimmed by 2 bases and 0 bases, with 3 bases remaining between them. The CDR3 runs to 14 residues. The CDR3 coding sequence is TGTGCCAGCAGCGTTGACTCTGGGGCCAACGTCCTGACTTTC. It specifies CASSVDSGANVLTF.

The V and J genes are TRBV30 and TRBJ1-5; TRBD1 matches at 7 bases. CDR3 length equals 13 residues. J lost 6 bases, V lost 4 bases, and 6 bases had no gene match. Germline-derived CDR1 and CDR2 are GTSNPN and SVGIG (reference sequence). The CDR3 coding sequence is TGTGCCTGGAAGACAGGGAGCGGTCAGCCCCAGCATTTT. It specifies CAWKTGSGQPQHF. The whole variable domain, filled in from reference TRBV30 and TRBJ1-5, reads SQTIHQWPATLVQPVGSPLSLECTVEGTSNPNLYWYRQAAGRGLQLLFYSVGIGQISSEVPQNLSASRPQDRQFILSSKKLLLSDSGFYLCAWKTGSGQPQHFGDGTRLSIL.

The chain is built from TRBV6-6 and TRBJ1-5; D gene ambiguous. Trimming took off 2 bases at V and 2 bases at J, with 4 bases between the two ends. This CDR3 is 13 amino acids long. CDR1 is MNHNY, CDR2 SVGAGI, per germline (reference sequence). In DNA form, the CDR3 reads TGTGCCAGCAGTTACCAACGCAATCAGCCCCAGCATTTT. It specifies CASSYQRNQPQHF.

The rearrangement links TRBV7-8 to TRBJ2-2, with D perhaps being TRBD1 or TRBD2 (5 bases each). CDR1 is SGHVS, CDR2 FQNEAQ, per germline. The V and J ends lost 2 bases and 2 bases respectively, with 12 bases between them. CDR3 length: 16 residues. As DNA, the CDR3 is TGTGCCAGCAGCTTATACCAGGGACGAAACACCGGGGAGCTGTTTTTT. Translating gives CASSLYQGRNTGELFF.

This clone was observed a handful of times. The V call is TRBV10-3, the J call TRBJ2-7; D not resolved. V lost 8 bases and J lost 3, with 17 bases in between. Germline CDR1 ENHRY, CDR2 SYGVKD. The CDR3 length is 14 residues. The CDR3 spells CAIGPISVDYEQYF. CDR3 nucleotides: TGTGCCATCGGCCCCATATCCGTGGACTACGAGCAGTACTTC.

A word on this clone: Other DNA sequences from this sample encode an identical CDR3 as well. The genes are TRBV30 and TRBJ1-6; 8 positions agree with TRBD1. The germline V gene has CDR1 GTSNPN and CDR2 SVGIG (reference sequence). The CDR3 is 13 amino acids. The J segment lost 9 bases and the V segment lost 5 bases, leaving 6 bases of the junction unmatched. The CDR3 sequence: CAWDRTGSSPLHF. CDR3 nucleotides: TGTGCCTGGGACAGGACAGGGAGTTCACCCCTCCACTTT.

V gene TRBV5-1 combines with J gene TRBJ2-5; TRBD2 matches 10 bases. Trimming at V came to 4 bases and at J to 3 bases, leaving 3 bases not matched to a gene. This CDR3 has 14 residues. CDR1 and CDR2 (germline): SGHRS, YFSETQ. This CDR3 reads CASSPGLAKETQYF. The CDR3 region has the DNA TGCGCCAGCAGCCCGGGACTAGCGAAAGAGACCCAGTACTTC.

The V and J genes are TRBV28 and TRBJ2-7; D not certain. V gave up 11 bases and J gave up 3 bases, with 17 bases separating them. Germline V CDR1 and CDR2: MDHEN, SYDVKM. The CDR3 runs to 13 residues. The CDR3 coding sequence is TGTGCCTCCATCCCGTCGGGCCTCTACGAGCAGTACTTC. Translating it yields CASIPSGLYEQYF.

This rearrangement joins TRBV5-1 to TRBJ2-1, with 13 positions matching TRBD2. With 3 bases clipped from V and 7 bases from J, the junction kept 7 bases outside the gene matches. Germline CDR1 is SGHRS and CDR2 is YFSETQ. The CDR3 covers 16 residues. CDR3 coding DNA: TGCGCCAGCAGCTCAACGGGGACTAGCGGGGATAATGAGCAGTTCTTC. Translating gives CASSSTGTSGDNEQFF.

The chain is built from TRBV7-2 and TRBJ1-1, with D maybe TRBD1 (6 bases). This CDR3 is 11 amino acids long. Trimming cost V 1 base and J 11 bases, with 8 bases left between them. The V gene's germline CDR1 is SGHTA and CDR2 FQGNSA. CDR3 loop: CASSLGQGAFF. The DNA for the CDR3 is TGTGCCAGCAGCTTAGGGCAGGGGGCTTTCTTT.

This clone was counted a few times. V usage is TRBV4-2 and J usage is TRBJ2-3; D remains unclear. This CDR3 spans 13 amino acids. The V gene lost 4 bases and the J gene lost 4 bases, with 9 bases spanning the gap. Germline lookup yields CDR1 LGHNA and CDR2 YNFKEQ. This CDR3 is CASSPGEPDTQYF. DNA for the CDR3: TGTGCCAGCAGCCCGGGCGAGCCAGATACGCAGTATTTT.

The chain has TRBV5-1 and TRBJ1-1; D is uncertain. Trimming stripped 0 bases from V and 4 bases from J, with 13 bases between. The germline CDR1 and CDR2 sequences are SGHRS and YFSETQ. This CDR3 is built from 15 residues. The CDR3 DNA reads as TGCGCCAGCAGCTTGGATGGGGTTTCGGGCACTGAAGCTTTCTTT. Protein product: CASSLDGVSGTEAFF.